The present entry profiles one T cell receptor beta chain with its context. The target antigen is unknown. TCRdb re-called the reads through MiXCR, storing one row per CDR3 protein. The sample lists about 230,000 distinct CDR3 sequences, 22% occurring once. The sample is drawn from a study of T cell repertoires in cytomegalovirus infection. Notes on the study in general: Summed public TCR beta family frequency identified CMV carriers bearing the relevant HLA. The study found HLA-C-restricted CMV-specific TCR beta clonotypes dominating the ex vivo response.

The specimen sequenced was CD8+ T cells from PBMCs. This TCR was recovered from a human donor in good health (CMV status not recorded). Some clones in this sample may be carry-over from other donors' samples.

DNA for the CDR3: TGTGCCAGCAGTTTAGGAGCAGGAGTTGAGGGGGGCTACACCTTC. Translation: CASSLGAGVEGGYTF. The J gene is TRBJ1-2, the V gene TRBV28; possible D gene TRBD1, 5 bases. Trimming pared 2 bases from V and 8 bases from J, leaving 18 bases between. The CDR3 runs to 15 residues. Per the germline V gene, CDR1 is MDHEN and CDR2 is SYDVKM.